These 30 T cell receptor beta chains originate from one sample sequenced in a study of CD8+CD57+ T cells in acquired aplastic anemia. Genomic DNA, serving as template, underwent TCR beta VDJ and CDR3 profiling. Using its own MiXCR run on the reads, TCRdb lists one record per CDR3 protein. Counted here are about 210,000 distinct CDR3 sequences, approximately 60% occurring once; the ten biggest clones make up roughly 29%. Sequencing used sorted CD4+, CD8+, or CD8+CD57+ T cells (not recorded which) from PBMCs. These receptors originate from a human donor in good health.

The V call is TRBV5-1, the J call TRBJ1-1; D gene uncertain. V lost 4 bases, J lost 0 bases, and 13 bases lay in between. Germline CDR1 is SGHRS and CDR2 is YFSETQ. The CDR3 extends over 15 amino acids. The chain's CDR3 is CASSTNAGMNTEAFF. Written as DNA, the CDR3 is TGCGCCAGCAGCACCAACGCCGGGATGAACACTGAAGCTTTCTTT.

The rearrangement joins TRBV7-2 to TRBJ2-1; D ambiguous. There are 13 residues in the CDR3. The V gene lost 2 bases and the J gene lost 5 bases, with 7 bases spanning the gap. Germline loops: CDR1 SGHTA, CDR2 FQGNSA. The CDR3 is CASSLPIHNEQFF. CDR3 bases: TGTGCCAGCAGCTTACCCATTCACAATGAGCAGTTCTTC.

In the case of this clonotype: A single base separates this from a much larger clone, so it may be a read error. The gene calls are TRBV11-2 and TRBJ2-1, with TRBD2 as a possible D gene (6 bases). Trimming took off 4 bases at V and 0 bases at J, with 13 bases between the two ends. The CDR3 runs 16 residues. Germline lookup yields CDR1 SGHAT and CDR2 FQNNGV. The chain's CDR3 is CASSSGGLSSYNEQFF. In nucleotides, the CDR3 is TGTGCCAGCAGCTCCGGGGGTCTCAGCTCCTACAATGAGCAGTTCTTC.

This chain connects TRBV10-3 to TRBJ1-2, with D maybe TRBD1 (5 bases). V was cut by 3 bases and J by 2 bases, with 7 bases left in between. The V gene's germline CDR1 is ENHRY and CDR2 SYGVKD. The CDR3 is made up of 13 amino acids. CDR3 residues: CAISDGGNYGYTF. CDR3 in DNA: TGTGCCATCAGTGATGGGGGGAACTATGGCTACACCTTC.

This clonotype was recorded many times. The CDR3 reads CASSSQQGDADTQYF. In DNA form, the CDR3 reads TGTGCCAGCAGTTCCCAACAGGGAGACGCAGATACGCAGTATTTT. The chain uses TRBV12-3 or TRBV12-4 and TRBJ2-3; D perhaps matches TRBD1 (6 bases). V was trimmed by 4 bases and J by 4 bases, leaving 15 bases between them. The CDR3 totals 15 residues.

Concerning this clonotype itself: The CDR3 ends on some other residue instead of the conserved phenylalanine or tryptophan, so this is likely a read error. The CDR3 reads CASGGSGAQETQYL. CDR3 nucleotides: TGTGCCAGCGGTGGTAGCGGAGCCCAAGAGACCCAGTACCTC. V is TRBV9 and J is TRBJ2-5; the D gene is possibly TRBD2 (6 bases). This CDR3 has 14 residues. Germline V gene sequence: CDR1 SGDLS, CDR2 YYNGEE. V lost 7 bases and J lost 1, with 14 bases in between.

This clonotype was seen at least ten times. The chain carries TRBV15 and TRBJ2-7, with 9 bases matching TRBD1. This CDR3 has 19 amino acids. Germline V lookup: CDR1 LNHNV, CDR2 YYDKDF (reference sequence). Trimming took 3 bases from V and 2 from J; bases not matched to a gene: 17. The CDR3 DNA follows: TGTGCCACCAGCAGTGGGCCCCCCCGGACGGACAGGGGCACCTACGAGCAGTACTTC. Translation gives CATSSGPPRTDRGTYEQYF.

Details on this clonotype: This sequence may be a read error, since a much larger clone differs from it by one base. The V gene is TRBV4-3, the J gene TRBJ2-1, with D perhaps assigned TRBD1 or TRBD2 (5 bases each). Germline V gene data show CDR1 as LGHNA and CDR2 as YSLEER. This CDR3 spans 17 amino acids. The V gene lost 8 bases and the J gene lost 3 bases, with 23 bases spanning the gap. The CDR3 region is CASRPEDKAHNYNEQFF. As DNA, the CDR3 is TGCGCCAGCCGACCGGAGGACAAGGCTCATAACTACAATGAGCAGTTCTTC.

On this clonotype: The junction and the germline gene differ at one end; a read error may be behind it. The rearrangement joins TRBV9 to TRBJ2-7, with 7 bases that match TRBD2. This CDR3 has 15 residues. Germline assignment: CDR1 SGDLS and CDR2 YYNGEE. CDR3 DNA: TGTGCCGGCAGCGTAGGAACTAGCGAGAGCTACGAGCAGTACTTC. Protein sequence: CAGSVGTSESYEQYF.

About this clonotype itself: Because it lacks the conserved phenylalanine or tryptophan at the end, this CDR3 is likely a read error. It is unclear where the CDR3 begins or ends on the DNA, so no DNA is shown, and the CDR3 is as TCRdb lists it. The chain couples TRBV7-2 to TRBJ1-1. The germline V gene encodes CDR1 SGHTA and CDR2 FQGNSA. With termini counted, the CDR3 has 12 amino acids. CDR3 sequence: CASNLDQTEDFV.

This chain links TRBV4-1 with TRBJ1-2; D is uncertain. The germline V and J ends were trimmed by 0 bases and 0 bases, with 11 bases remaining between them. This CDR3 has 16 amino acids. Germline V CDR1 and CDR2: MGHRA, YSYEKL. The CDR3: CASSQEVQPTNYGYTF. The CDR3 DNA reads TGCGCCAGCAGCCAAGAAGTGCAGCCTACTAACTATGGCTACACCTTC.

The J gene is TRBJ1-2, the V gene TRBV15, with 8 positions matching TRBD1. V lost 3 bases, J lost 9 bases, and 9 bases stayed unmatched. The CDR3 totals 14 residues. CDR1 is LNHNV and CDR2 is YYDKDF in the germline V gene (reference sequence). The CDR3 sequence: CATSRNPTGESYTF. The CDR3 DNA sequence: TGTGCCACCAGCAGGAATCCGACAGGGGAGAGCTACACCTTC.

This clonotype was seen only once. The chain employs TRBV2 and TRBJ1-2; weak D call: TRBD1 (5 bases). The CDR3 sequence is 15 residues long. The germline V and J ends were trimmed by 6 bases and 5 bases, with 19 bases remaining between them. Germline CDR1 reads SNHLY; CDR2 reads FYNNEI. The CDR3: CASSETRQSQYGYTF. The CDR3 coding sequence is TGTGCCAGCAGCGAAACCCGACAGAGCCAATATGGCTACACCTTC.

The chain uses TRBV10-3 and TRBJ1-2; D is unclear. Per germline, CDR1 ENHRY and CDR2 SYGVKD. V lost 0 bases to trimming and J lost 2 bases, with 13 bases between them. This CDR3 comprises 16 residues. The CDR3 sequence: CAISESTYAENYGYTF. The CDR3 bases are TGTGCCATCAGTGAGTCGACATATGCAGAGAACTATGGCTACACCTTC.

This rearrangement joins TRBV5-8 to TRBJ2-7; tentative D call: TRBD2 (5 bases). Trimming stripped 3 bases from V and 8 bases from J, with 18 bases between. Per germline, CDR1 SGHTS and CDR2 YDEGEE. This CDR3 is built from 14 residues. CDR3 bases: TGTGCCAGCAGCTCAACGAAGTATTCGGGAAAGCAGTACTTC. This sequence encodes CASSSTKYSGKQYF.

The DNA of the CDR3 is TGTGCCAGCAGTTCCGGACAGGGGGCTGCTGAAGCTTTCTTT. Translating it yields CASSSGQGAAEAFF. The chain has TRBV12-3 or TRBV12-4 and TRBJ1-1; 11 bases align to TRBD1. The V and J ends lost 4 bases and 6 bases, in that order; junction bases with no gene match: 4. CDR3 length: 14 residues.

This clonotype was detected many times. This chain links TRBV24-1 with TRBJ2-2; TRBD1 is a possible D gene (6 bases). Trimming removed 7 bases at V and 6 bases at J, with 14 bases between. Germline values: CDR1 KGHDR, CDR2 SFDVKD. This CDR3 is 14 amino acids long. CDR3 sequence: CATSSRTASGELFF. The DNA for the CDR3 is TGTGCCACCAGCAGCCGGACAGCCTCCGGGGAGCTGTTTTTT.

This clonotype has a count of ten or more. The J gene is TRBJ2-4, the V gene TRBV5-6; D remains unclear. Looked up from germline, CDR1 is SGHDT and CDR2 is YYEEEE. Trimming cost V 4 bases and J 1 base, with 15 bases left between them. CDR3 length: 16 residues. In DNA form, the CDR3 reads TGTGCCAGCAGCCGCAACGTGGGATATGCCAAAAACATTCAGTACTTC. Protein: CASSRNVGYAKNIQYF.

This clonotype was seen only once. V usage is TRBV2 and J usage is TRBJ1-2; D call uncertain. Germline loops: CDR1 SNHLY, CDR2 FYNNEI. Deletions cut 11 bases from V and 6 bases from J, with 16 bases between. The CDR3 is 12 amino acids. CDR3 loop: CAQPSGWDGYTF. DNA for the CDR3: TGTGCCCAGCCATCCGGGTGGGATGGCTACACCTTC.

The CDR3 DNA reads TGTGCCAGCAGTTGGGACAGGGACTCCTACAATGAGCAGTTCTTC. It translates to CASSWDRDSYNEQFF. This chain uses TRBV6-5 with TRBJ2-1; TRBD1 matches 9 bases. The V segment lost 4 bases and the J segment 0 bases; nucleotides outside the gene matches: 1. Germline CDR1 MNHEY, CDR2 SVGAGI. This CDR3 region has 15 residues.

Points on this clonotype: One end of the junction is discordant with germline, which a read error may explain. The chain uses TRBV24-1 and TRBJ2-3; weak D call: TRBD2 (6 bases). CDR1 KGHDR and CDR2 SFDVKD come from the germline V gene. The CDR3 consists of 14 residues. CDR3 sequence reads: CTTPRRVITDTQYF. The CDR3 bases are TGTACCACCCCAAGGAGGGTCATCACAGATACGCAGTACTTT.

The chain combines TRBV4-1 with TRBJ2-1; 7 nucleotides align to TRBD2. The CDR3 loop spans 16 amino acids. The germline V gene encodes CDR1 MGHRA and CDR2 YSYEKL. V lost 1 base to trimming and J lost 4 bases; unmatched junction nucleotides: 7. The CDR3 protein is CASSQGAGVLYNEQFF. Written as DNA, the CDR3 is TGCGCCAGCAGCCAAGGGGCGGGGGTCTTATACAATGAGCAGTTCTTC.

Concerning this clonotype itself: This likely comes from a read error, as the CDR3 has no conserved phenylalanine or tryptophan at its end. The chain links TRBV9 to TRBJ2-3, with D possibly being TRBD1 or TRBD2 (5 bases each). Germline V lookup: CDR1 SGDLS, CDR2 YYNGEE. Trimming took 3 bases from V and 3 from J, leaving 5 bases between them. The CDR3 is 12 residues long. CDR3 loop: CASSGGTDTQYS. CDR3 coding DNA: TGTGCCAGCAGCGGGGGGACAGATACGCAGTATTCT.

This clonotype came up many times. The chain recombines TRBV7-9 with TRBJ1-2, with D hard to call. The CDR3 has 9 amino acids. CDR1 SEHNR and CDR2 FQNEAQ come from the germline V gene (reference sequence). V lost 3 bases to trimming and J lost 13 bases, with 6 bases between them. The CDR3 DNA reads TGTGCCAGCAGCTTCCCACCCACCTTC. This sequence encodes CASSFPPTF.

The chain employs TRBV5-6 and TRBJ1-2; 9 bases agree with TRBD1. CDR1 is SGHDT and CDR2 is YYEEEE in the germline V gene. The CDR3 is 15 amino acids. Trimming removed 1 base from V and 3 bases from J; junction bases left unmatched: 4. The CDR3 region has the DNA TGTGCCAGCAGCTTGTGGGACAGGGCGTACTATGGCTACACCTTC. Translation: CASSLWDRAYYGYTF.

The genes are TRBV7-7 and TRBJ1-4; TRBD1 matches at 7 bases. Trimming took 8 bases from V and 6 from J; bases not matched to a gene: 6. There are 13 residues in the CDR3. Germline CDR1 is SSHAT and CDR2 is FNYEAQ (reference sequence). CDR3 region: CASSTGVHEKLFF. The CDR3 bases are TGTGCCAGCTCTACAGGGGTCCATGAAAAACTGTTTTTT.

The chain joins TRBV25-1 to TRBJ1-1, with D hard to call. V lost 2 bases, J lost 3 bases, and 10 bases lay in between. CDR3 length equals 14 residues. Germline CDR1 reads MGHDK; CDR2 reads SYGVNS. CDR3 sequence: CASSEGVRYTEAFF. In DNA, the CDR3 is TGTGCCAGCAGTGAAGGAGTGCGGTACACTGAAGCTTTCTTT.

The chain couples TRBV6-5 to TRBJ2-7; D unclear. V was shortened by 5 bases and J by 7 bases, with 15 bases between the two germline ends. Germline V gives CDR1 MNHEY, CDR2 SVGAGI. CDR3 length: 13 residues. The CDR3 nucleotides read TGTGCCAGCAGTGAAATTCATACGGTGGAGCAGTACTTC. Translated: CASSEIHTVEQYF.

This clonotype has at least ten counts. V and J are TRBV6-5 and TRBJ1-1; perhaps TRBD1 as D (5 bases). Trimming stripped 5 bases from V and 1 base from J, with 8 bases between. The CDR3 runs to 13 residues. CDR1 and CDR2 (germline): MNHEY, SVGAGI. The CDR3 coding sequence is TGTGCCAGCAGTCAGGGCGGGAACACTGAAGCTTTCTTT. This sequence encodes CASSQGGNTEAFF.

This chain connects TRBV20-1 to TRBJ1-2; D possibly corresponds to TRBD1 (6 bases). Between the trimmed V and J ends, which lost 3 bases and 3 bases, there was a span of 8 bases. Per the germline V gene, CDR1 is DFQATT and CDR2 is SNEGSKA (reference sequence). CDR3 length equals 12 residues. CDR3 sequence: CSASPGDYGYTF. The CDR3 bases are TGCAGTGCTAGCCCAGGGGACTATGGCTACACCTTC.